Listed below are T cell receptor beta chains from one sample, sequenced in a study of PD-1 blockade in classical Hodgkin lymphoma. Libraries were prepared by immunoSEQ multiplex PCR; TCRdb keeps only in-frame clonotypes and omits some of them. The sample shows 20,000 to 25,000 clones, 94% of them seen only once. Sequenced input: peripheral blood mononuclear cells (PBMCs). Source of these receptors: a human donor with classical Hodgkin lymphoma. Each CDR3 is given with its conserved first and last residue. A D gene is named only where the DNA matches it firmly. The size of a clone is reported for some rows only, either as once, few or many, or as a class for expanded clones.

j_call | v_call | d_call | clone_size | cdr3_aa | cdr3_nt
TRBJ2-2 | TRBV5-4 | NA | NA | CASSFQGELFF | TGTGCCAGCAGCTTCCAAGGGGAGCTGTTTTTT
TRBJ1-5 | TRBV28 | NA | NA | CASSFYPLKKDRRYQPQHF | TGTGCCAGCAGTTTCTACCCATTAAAAAAGGACAGAAGGTATCAGCCCCAGCATTTT
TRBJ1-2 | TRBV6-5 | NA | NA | CASSFYFRGENYGYTF | TGTGCCAGCAGTTTCTATTTCAGGGGAGAAAACTATGGCTACACCTTC
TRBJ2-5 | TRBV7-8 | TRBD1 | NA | CASSLGGQQETQYF | TGTGCCAGCAGCTTAGGGGGACAGCAAGAGACCCAGTACTTC
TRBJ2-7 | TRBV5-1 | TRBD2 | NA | CASSYQSTSGSSYEQYF | TGCGCCAGCAGTTACCAATCGACTAGCGGTTCCTCCTACGAGCAGTACTTC
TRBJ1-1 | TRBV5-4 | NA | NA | CASSLEGRMNTEAFF | TGTGCCAGCAGCTTGGAGGGCCGCATGAACACTGAAGCTTTCTTT
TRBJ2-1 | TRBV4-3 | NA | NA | CASSQGPSEYNEQFF | TGCGCCAGCAGCCAAGGTCCTAGCGAGTACAATGAGCAGTTCTTC
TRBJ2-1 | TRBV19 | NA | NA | CASSMARGSSYNEQFF | TGTGCCAGTAGTATGGCTAGGGGATCCTCCTACAATGAGCAGTTCTTC
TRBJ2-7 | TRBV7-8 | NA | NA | CASSHPGASYEQYF | TGTGCCAGCAGCCACCCCGGCGCCTCCTACGAGCAGTACTTC
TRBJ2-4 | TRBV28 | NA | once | CASRPRVGGRELLAKNIQYF | TGTGCCAGCAGGCCCAGGGTCGGGGGACGGGAACTACTAGCCAAAAACATTCAGTACTTC
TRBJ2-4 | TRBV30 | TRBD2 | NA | CAWARGEIAKNIQYF | TGTGCCTGGGCTCGGGGGGAAATAGCCAAAAACATTCAGTACTTC
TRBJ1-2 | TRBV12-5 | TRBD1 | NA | CASGDRGDGYTF | TGTGCTAGTGGAGACAGGGGTGATGGCTACACCTTC
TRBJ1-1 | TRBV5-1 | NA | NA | CASSLVPERTEAFF | TGCGCCAGCAGCTTAGTCCCAGAACGAACTGAAGCTTTCTTT
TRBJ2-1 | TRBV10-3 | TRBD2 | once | CAISAKREMENEQFF | TGTGCCATCAGTGCTAAGCGGGAGATGGAAAATGAGCAGTTCTTC
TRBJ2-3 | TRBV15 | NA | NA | CATSRDPGLHTDTQYF | TGTGCCACCAGCAGAGACCCAGGACTCCACACAGATACGCAGTATTTT
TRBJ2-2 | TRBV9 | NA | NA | CASSVNTGELFF | TGTGCCAGCAGCGTGAACACCGGGGAGCTGTTTTTT
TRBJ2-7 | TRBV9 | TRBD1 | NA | CASSPGQGAVSYEQYF | TGTGCCAGCAGCCCAGGACAGGGGGCGGTCTCCTACGAGCAGTACTTC
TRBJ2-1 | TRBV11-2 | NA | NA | CASSPRDGYNEQFF | TGTGCCAGCAGCCCCCGGGACGGGTACAATGAGCAGTTCTTC
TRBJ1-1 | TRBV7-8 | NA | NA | CASSVTGRATEAFF | TGTGCCAGCAGCGTAACAGGGAGGGCCACTGAAGCTTTCTTT
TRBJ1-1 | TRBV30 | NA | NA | CAWSDRVEAFF | TGTGCCTGGAGTGACAGGGTGGAAGCTTTCTTT
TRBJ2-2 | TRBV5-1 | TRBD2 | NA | CASTLAGVGTGELFF | TGCGCCAGCACCCTAGCGGGAGTAGGGACCGGGGAGCTGTTTTTT
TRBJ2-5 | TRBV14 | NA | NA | CASSSASGMETQYF | TGTGCCAGCAGCTCCGCATCAGGAATGGAGACCCAGTACTTC
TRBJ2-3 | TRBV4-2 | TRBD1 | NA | CASSQPGQGVLDTQYF | TGTGCCAGCAGCCAACCGGGACAGGGGGTGTTAGATACGCAGTATTTT
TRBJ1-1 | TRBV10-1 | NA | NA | CASSEGREAFF | TGCGCCAGCAGTGAGGGCAGGGAAGCTTTCTTT
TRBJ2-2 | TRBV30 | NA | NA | CAWSAQVTGELFF | TGTGCCTGGAGTGCCCAGGTCACCGGGGAGCTGTTTTTT
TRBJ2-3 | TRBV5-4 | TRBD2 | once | CASSFERGETQYF | TGTGCCAGCAGCTTCGAGCGGGGGGAAACGCAGTATTTT
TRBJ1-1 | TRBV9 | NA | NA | CASSVATGGTEAFF | TGTGCCAGCAGCGTAGCTACGGGGGGCACTGAAGCTTTCTTT
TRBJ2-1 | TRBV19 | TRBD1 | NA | CASSYDRAGNEQFF | TGTGCCAGTAGTTACGACAGGGCCGGCAATGAGCAGTTCTTC
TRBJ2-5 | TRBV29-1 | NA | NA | CSAGTPETQYF | TGCAGCGCCGGGACACCAGAGACCCAGTACTTC
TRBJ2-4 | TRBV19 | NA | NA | CASTPPVAKNIQYF | TGTGCCAGTACTCCACCGGTAGCCAAAAACATTCAGTACTTC
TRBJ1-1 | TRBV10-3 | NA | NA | CAISPGGGPEAFF | TGTGCCATCAGCCCCGGGGGGGGCCCTGAAGCTTTCTTT
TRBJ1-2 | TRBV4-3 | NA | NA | CASSQARLYGYTF | TGCGCCAGCAGCCAAGCACGGCTCTATGGCTACACCTTC
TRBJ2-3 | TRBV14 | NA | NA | CASSQETAARADTQYF | TGTGCCAGCAGCCAAGAAACAGCCGCACGGGCAGATACGCAGTATTTT
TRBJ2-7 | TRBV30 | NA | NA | CAWSTGYREQYF | TGTGCCTGGAGTACAGGGTATAGGGAGCAGTACTTC
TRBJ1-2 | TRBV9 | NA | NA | CASSQGWVYTF | TGTGCCAGCAGCCAGGGATGGGTGTACACCTTC
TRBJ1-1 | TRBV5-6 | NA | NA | CASSPRLGLNTEAFF | TGTGCCAGCAGCCCCCGATTGGGGTTGAACACTGAAGCTTTCTTT
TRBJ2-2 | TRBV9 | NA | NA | CASSVAGTMNTGELFF | TGTGCCAGCAGCGTAGCAGGGACAATGAACACCGGGGAGCTGTTTTTT
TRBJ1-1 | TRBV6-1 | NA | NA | CASSGHRGWGRLGAFF | TGTGCCAGCAGTGGCCATCGGGGTTGGGGACGGTTGGGAGCTTTCTTT
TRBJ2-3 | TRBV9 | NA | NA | CASSVETGRTDTQYF | TGTGCCAGCAGCGTAGAAACAGGGAGGACAGATACGCAGTATTTT
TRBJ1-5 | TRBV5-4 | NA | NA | CASSLEPYSNQPQHF | TGTGCCAGCAGCTTGGAGCCCTATAGCAATCAGCCCCAGCATTTT
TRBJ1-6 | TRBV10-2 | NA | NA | CASSESGRNSPLHF | TGCGCCAGCAGTGAGTCAGGCAGAAATTCACCCCTCCACTTT
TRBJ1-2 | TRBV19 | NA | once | CASSERWGYTF | TGTGCCAGTAGTGAAAGATGGGGCTACACCTTC
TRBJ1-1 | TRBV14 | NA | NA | CASSQVLGGTAEAFF | TGTGCCAGCAGCCAAGTTCTTGGGGGGACGGCAGAAGCTTTCTTT
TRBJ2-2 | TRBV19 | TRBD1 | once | CASSIPGQGNTGELFF | TGTGCCAGTAGTATCCCCGGACAGGGGAACACCGGGGAGCTGTTTTTT
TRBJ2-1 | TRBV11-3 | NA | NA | CASSLDGYEQFF | TGTGCCAGCAGCTTAGATGGATATGAGCAGTTCTTC
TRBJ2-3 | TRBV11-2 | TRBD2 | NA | CASSPGRGTDTQYF | TGTGCCAGCAGCCCAGGGAGGGGCACAGATACGCAGTATTTT
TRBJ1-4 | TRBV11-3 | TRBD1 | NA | CASSPRTGGYEKLFF | TGTGCCAGCAGCCCGAGGACAGGGGGCTATGAAAAACTGTTTTTT
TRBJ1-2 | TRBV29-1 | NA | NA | CSVGDGESYGYTF | TGCAGCGTAGGGGACGGCGAAAGCTATGGCTACACCTTC
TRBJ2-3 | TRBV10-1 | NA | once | CASLRRDLDTQYF | TGCGCCAGCTTACGTCGGGATCTTGATACGCAGTATTTT
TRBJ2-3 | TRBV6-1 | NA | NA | CASSFPQISTDTQYF | TGTGCCAGCAGTTTCCCACAAATATCTACAGATACGCAGTATTTT
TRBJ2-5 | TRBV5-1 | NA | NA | CASSLGGSGETQYF | TGCGCCAGCAGCTTGGGGGGGTCCGGGGAGACCCAGTACTTC
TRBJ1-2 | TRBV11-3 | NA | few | CASSLDRACGYTF | TGTGCCAGCAGCTTAGACAGGGCTTGTGGCTACACCTTC
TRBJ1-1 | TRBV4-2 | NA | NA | CASSLPLAANTEAFF | TGTGCCAGCAGCCTACCCCTGGCAGCCAACACTGAAGCTTTCTTT
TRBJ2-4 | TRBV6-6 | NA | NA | CASSYSLGPVNIQYF | TGTGCCAGCAGTTACTCCCTGGGGCCGGTAAACATTCAGTACTTC
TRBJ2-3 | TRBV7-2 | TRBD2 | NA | CASSLALAGGSTDTQYF | TGTGCCAGCAGCTTAGCGCTAGCGGGAGGGTCCACAGATACGCAGTATTTT
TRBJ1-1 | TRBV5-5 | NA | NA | CASSLMDYGAFF | TGTGCCAGCAGCTTGATGGACTACGGAGCTTTCTTT
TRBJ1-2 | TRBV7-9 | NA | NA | CASSFYAGTANYGYTF | TGTGCCAGCAGCTTCTACGCGGGGACTGCTAACTATGGCTACACCTTC